This entry describes one T cell receptor (beta chain). Germline-derived CDR1 and CDR2 are MDHEN and SYDVKM. The CDR3 loop spans 16 amino acids. V gave up 5 bases and J gave up 0 bases, with 16 bases separating them. Authors' methods: Amplification from reference gene primers served as the basis for estimated nucleated cell counts. Only in-frame clones appear in the TCRdb table, and some are missing; sequencing was by immunoSEQ multiplex PCR. V, J and clone size reflect that table, while D and trimming were determined from the DNA. The top ten hold 5% to 6% of the sample, which has around 250,000 clones, over 70% seen once. The data belong to a study of blood T cell repertoires in COVID-19. The overall study: From the United States, Italy and Spain came samples of acute and convalescent COVID-19. T cells, B-cell-depleted T cells, or PBMCs provided the cDNA or gDNA that served as material.

This clonotype originated in a man aged 80 or over with acute or convalescent COVID-19. This chain uses TRBV28 with TRBJ2-5; the D gene is possibly TRBD2 (6 bases). Sequencing used peripheral blood. In nucleotides, the CDR3 is TGTGCCAGCAGTGACCCTAGCGTCGAAAACCAAGAGACCCAGTACTTC. It is translated as CASSDPSVENQETQYF.